This passage covers 9 T cell receptor beta chains from one sample sequenced in a study of identical twins. TCRdb re-called the 5' RACE reads with MiXCR, one entry per CDR3 protein. The profile shows 250,000 or so distinct CDR3 sequences, roughly 7% of them singletons. The same specimen was also included in a second study, on yellow fever vaccine responses in identical twins.

Input material: memory (CD45RO+) T cells sorted from blood. Receptor source: a woman under 30 in good health.

At least ten counts were recorded for this clonotype. This sequence joins TRBV11-2 and TRBJ2-3; TRBD2 matches 11 bases. The germline V gene encodes CDR1 SGHAT and CDR2 FQNNGV. The CDR3 has 15 residues. The V segment lost 3 bases and the J segment 6 bases; nucleotides outside the gene matches: 5. CDR3: CASSFLAGGLDTQYF. The CDR3, as DNA: TGTGCCAGCAGCTTTTTAGCGGGAGGGCTGGATACGCAGTATTTT.

The gene calls are TRBV27 and TRBJ2-2; 12 positions match TRBD2. The V segment lost 6 bases and the J segment 4 bases; nucleotides outside the gene matches: 6. The germline CDR1 and CDR2 sequences are MNHEY and SMNVEV (reference sequence). This CDR3 is 16 amino acids long. Written as DNA, the CDR3 is TGTGCCAGCAGACTCGGGACTAGCGGGTTCACCGGGGAGCTGTTTTTT. Residues: CASRLGTSGFTGELFF.

This clonotype was found a few times. The V gene is TRBV3-1, the J gene TRBJ1-2; D gene unclear. Germline V CDR1 and CDR2: LGHDT, YNNKEL (reference sequence). Trimming left V 0 bases short and J 7 bases short, with 12 bases between. The CDR3 extends over 14 amino acids. CDR3 in DNA: TGTGCCAGCAGCCAAGAAGGAATAGCCGCTGGCTACACCTTC. As protein: CASSQEGIAAGYTF.

This clonotype was recorded many times. The rearrangement uses TRBV7-7 and TRBJ2-7, with 8 positions matching TRBD2. The junction had 4 bases not matched to a gene; V was cut back by 5 bases and J by 4 bases. The CDR3 consists of 13 residues. Per the germline V gene, CDR1 is SSHAT and CDR2 is FNYEAQ (reference sequence). The CDR3 DNA reads as TGTGCCAGCAGCCATAGCGGGGAATACGAGCAGTACTTC. Translating it yields CASSHSGEYEQYF.

There are many counts of this clonotype. V gene TRBV5-1 combines with J gene TRBJ2-3; D is unresolved. This CDR3 contains 16 residues. Germline assignment: CDR1 SGHRS and CDR2 YFSETQ. V was pared by 4 bases and J by 3 bases, with 18 bases between. The CDR3 DNA reads as TGCGCCAGCAGCCAAGGTCCGGCAGGTTCTACAGATACGCAGTATTTT. This translates into CASSQGPAGSTDTQYF.

The chain recombines TRBV6-6 with TRBJ1-6, with a weak D call TRBD1 (6 bases). Per the germline V gene, CDR1 is MNHNY and CDR2 is SVGAGI (reference sequence). The V and J ends lost 7 bases and 9 bases respectively, with 13 bases between them. The CDR3 runs to 13 residues. CDR3: CASNREEGSPLHF. The CDR3 coding sequence is TGTGCCAGCAACAGGGAGGAGGGTTCACCCCTCCACTTT.

The chain couples TRBV11-2 to TRBJ2-1; D not certain. This CDR3 has 17 amino acids. Germline V gene lookup returns CDR1 SGHAT and CDR2 FQNNGV. Deletions cut 7 bases from V and 6 bases from J, with 25 bases between. This chain's CDR3 is CASTTMPGFPLGNEQFF. Here the CDR3 DNA reads TGTGCCAGCACGACCATGCCCGGGTTCCCCCTGGGCAATGAGCAGTTCTTC. Complete variable domain (other parts from reference TRBV11-2 and TRBJ2-1): EAGVAQSPRYKIIEKRQSVAFWCNPISGHATLYWYQQILGQGPKLLIQFQNNGVVDDSQLPKDRFSAERLKGVDSTLKIQPAKLEDSAVYLCASTTMPGFPLGNEQFFGPGTRLTVL.

In its sample, this clonotype was seen many times. The gene calls are TRBV9 and TRBJ2-7; D could derive from TRBD1 or TRBD2 (7 bases each). The CDR3 loop spans 15 amino acids. Germline lookup yields CDR1 SGDLS and CDR2 YYNGEE. The V gene lost 5 bases and the J gene lost 1 base, with 16 bases spanning the gap. This CDR3 is CASSPGGVRSYEQYF. CDR3 nucleotide sequence: TGTGCCAGCAGTCCAGGGGGGGTAAGGTCCTACGAGCAGTACTTC.

The sample holds many counts of this clonotype. V gene TRBV5-1 combines with J gene TRBJ1-2, with D tentatively TRBD1 (5 bases). Trimming cost V 0 bases and J 3 bases, with 12 bases left between them. The CDR3 covers 15 residues. Looked up from germline, CDR1 is SGHRS and CDR2 is YFSETQ. The CDR3 protein is CASSLATGRDYGYTF. Written as DNA, the CDR3 is TGCGCCAGCAGCTTGGCGACGGGGCGAGACTATGGCTACACCTTC.